The 28 T cell receptor beta chains given below trace back to one sample, sequenced in a study of cytomegalovirus exposure and HLA in healthy donors. Produced via immunoSEQ multiplex PCR; TCRdb's table is partial and in-frame only. The sample lists roughly 67,000 clones; about 90% were seen once. The sample comprised PBMCs. These receptors all stem from a man between 18 and 35 years old in good health and CMV-seronegative.

The chain joins TRBV15 to TRBJ2-1, with D perhaps matching TRBD2 (6 bases). V was trimmed by 0 bases and J by 10 bases, leaving 13 bases between them. Germline V gene data show CDR1 as LNHNV and CDR2 as YYDKDF (reference sequence). CDR3 length equals 14 residues. The CDR3: CATSRDRGGNEQFF. CDR3 bases: TGTGCCACCAGCAGAGATCGTGGGGGGAACGAGCAGTTCTTC. The whole variable domain, remainder taken from reference TRBV15 and TRBJ2-1, is DAMVIQNPRYQVTQFGKPVTLSCSQTLNHNVMYWYQQKSSQAPKLLFHYYDKDFNNEADTPDNFQSRRPNTSFCFLDIRSPGLGDTAMYLCATSRDRGGNEQFFGPGTRLTVL.

The chain links TRBV29-1 to TRBJ2-7, with 8 positions matching TRBD1. The CDR3 length is 16 residues. With 0 bases clipped from V and 0 bases from J, the junction kept 7 bases outside the gene matches. Germline CDR1 SQVTM, CDR2 ANQGSEA. CDR3 region: CSVEDRRQGASYEQYF. For the CDR3, the DNA is TGCAGCGTTGAAGATAGACGGCAGGGGGCCTCCTACGAGCAGTACTTC.

The chain carries TRBV2 and TRBJ2-3; the match to TRBD1 covers 9 bases. V was clipped by 6 bases and J by 1 base; unmatched bases: 8. This CDR3 is 16 amino acids long. The germline CDR1 and CDR2 sequences are SNHLY and FYNNEI. The CDR3 reads CASRKRTGDGTDTQYF. Written as DNA, the CDR3 is TGTGCCAGCAGGAAAAGGACAGGGGACGGCACAGATACGCAGTATTTT.

This clone was seen only a few times. The chain couples TRBV27 to TRBJ2-1, with 11 bases lining up with TRBD1. J lost 3 bases, V lost 3 bases, and 1 base had no gene match. The CDR3 is 15 amino acids. The germline gives CDR1 MNHEY, CDR2 SMNVEV (reference sequence). Written as DNA, the CDR3 is TGTGCCAGCAGTTTGGGGACAGGGGGCTACAATGAGCAGTTCTTC. Translating it yields CASSLGTGGYNEQFF.

In its sample, this clone was seen once. The chain combines TRBV10-1 with TRBJ1-2, with 9 bases fitting TRBD1. Unmatched junction bases numbered 2, after V lost 6 bases and J lost 3 bases. This CDR3 is built from 13 residues. From germline, CDR1 is WNHNN and CDR2 SYGVQD (reference sequence). The CDR3 DNA reads TGCGCCAGCAGCCGGGACAGGGACTATGGCTACACCTTC. Translated, it gives CASSRDRDYGYTF.

This sequence joins TRBV18 and TRBJ2-5; 8 bases line up with TRBD2. V lost 3 bases, J lost 5 bases, and 5 bases stayed unmatched. The CDR3 length is 14 residues. Germline CDR1 and CDR2: KGHSH and LQKENI. The CDR3 protein is CASSPSTGGETQYF. CDR3 sequence (DNA): TGTGCCAGCTCACCGTCTACGGGAGGGGAGACCCAGTACTTC.

In this sample, this clone turned up once. The chain has TRBV12-2 and TRBJ2-7; the table calls TRBD1, which could not be checked here. TRBV12-2 is annotated as a pseudogene. This CDR3 region has 15 residues. Written as DNA, the CDR3 is TGTGCAAGTCGCTTTAGGCAGGACAGGTGGAACGAGCAGTACTTC. Amino acids: CASRFRQDRWNEQYF.

The chain employs TRBV6-1 and TRBJ2-1; maybe TRBD1 (5 bases). Trimming shortened V by 7 bases and J by 9 bases, and 19 bases separated the two germline ends. CDR1 MNHNS and CDR2 SASEGT come from the germline V gene. This CDR3 has 14 residues. The CDR3 spells CASMDLRGKAEQFF. CDR3 coding DNA: TGTGCCAGCATGGACCTTAGGGGAAAGGCTGAGCAGTTCTTC.

CDR3 nucleotides: TGTGCCAGCAGCGTAGCTTTGCAAGCGGGAGACAATGAGCAGTTCTTC. Its translation: CASSVALQAGDNEQFF. The V gene is TRBV9, the J gene TRBJ2-1; 8 bases agree with TRBD2. Germline V gives CDR1 SGDLS, CDR2 YYNGEE. The CDR3 totals 16 residues. V shed 0 bases and J 5 bases; nucleotides not matched to a gene: 7.

This clone has only a few counts. In DNA form, the CDR3 reads TGTGCCAGCAGCCCTCGCTGGGCGGGGGCTGAAAAACTGTTTTTT. Residues: CASSPRWAGAEKLFF. The chain is built from TRBV7-9 and TRBJ1-4, with D possibly TRBD1 on 6 matching bases. Germline CDR1 is SEHNR and CDR2 is FQNEAQ (reference sequence). V dropped 5 bases and J dropped 7 bases, with 17 bases sitting between them. This CDR3 has 15 residues.

This chain joins TRBV4-3 and TRBJ1-1; D might be TRBD1 (6 bases). Germline CDR1 reads LGHNA; CDR2 reads YSLEER. This CDR3 is built from 16 residues. V was pared by 1 base and J by 5 bases, with 17 bases between. CDR3 protein: CASSQVGAGALTEAFF. CDR3 nucleotide sequence: TGCGCCAGCAGCCAAGTGGGAGCAGGGGCGCTGACTGAAGCTTTCTTT.

The chain has TRBV5-4 and TRBJ1-2; 7 bases agree with TRBD1. The V segment lost 4 bases and the J segment 3 bases; nucleotides outside the gene matches: 9. CDR1 SGHNT and CDR2 YYREEE come from the germline V gene (reference sequence). The CDR3 extends over 15 amino acids. The CDR3 DNA sequence: TGTGCCAGCAGCACTGCGACAGGGACGCACTATGGCTACACCTTC. It translates to CASSTATGTHYGYTF.

The chain couples TRBV27 to TRBJ1-2; no clear D gene. The V gene's germline CDR1 is MNHEY and CDR2 SMNVEV (reference sequence). This CDR3 is built from 14 residues. V gave up 0 bases and J gave up 2 bases, with 7 bases separating them. In DNA form, the CDR3 reads TGTGCCAGCAGTTTATCGCGAGTAAACTATGGCTACACCTTC. Amino acids: CASSLSRVNYGYTF.

The rearrangement links TRBV7-2 to TRBJ2-1; maybe TRBD2 (6 bases). The CDR3 has 14 residues. The germline CDR1 and CDR2 sequences are SGHTA and FQGNSA. V was cut by 5 bases and J by 10 bases, with 18 bases left in between. The CDR3 loop reads CASSLDREIGEQFF. CDR3 DNA sequence: TGTGCCAGCAGCCTAGATCGGGAGATTGGCGAGCAGTTCTTC.

CDR3 amino acids: CASSVGEQLTDTQYF. CDR3 DNA: TGTGCCAGCAGCGTAGGGGAGCAACTAACCGATACGCAGTATTTT. J is TRBJ2-3 and V is TRBV9; a possible D gene is TRBD2 (5 bases). Germline V gives CDR1 SGDLS, CDR2 YYNGEE. The CDR3 has 15 amino acids. The V end was cut by 0 bases, the J end by 6 bases, with 14 bases between. Complete variable domain (other parts from reference TRBV9 and TRBJ2-3): DSGVTQTPKHLITATGQRVTLRCSPRSGDLSVYWYQQSLDQGLQFLIQYYNGEERAKGNILERFSAQQFPDLHSELNLSSLELGDSALYFCASSVGEQLTDTQYFGPGTRLTVL.

The V call is TRBV30, the J call TRBJ1-2; 7 bases match TRBD1. With V trimmed by 4 bases and J by 1 base, 9 bases remained unmatched. The CDR3 has 15 amino acids. Germline V CDR1 and CDR2: GTSNPN, SVGIG (reference sequence). CDR3 loop: CAWIKGQRSNYGYTF. DNA for the CDR3: TGTGCCTGGATCAAGGGACAGAGAAGTAACTATGGCTACACCTTC.

This clone was recorded only once. The genes are TRBV18 and TRBJ1-5; D may be TRBD1 (6 bases). Trimming left V 4 bases short and J 0 bases short, with 16 bases between. Germline CDR1 is KGHSH and CDR2 is LQKENI. CDR3 length: 17 amino acids. In nucleotides, the CDR3 is TGTGCCAGCTCACAGACAGGACGATTATATAGCAATCAGCCCCAGCATTTT. It specifies CASSQTGRLYSNQPQHF.

The chain uses TRBV13 and TRBJ2-1, with a weak D call TRBD2 (5 bases). Looked up from germline, CDR1 is PRHDT and CDR2 is FYEKMQ (reference sequence). The CDR3 runs 17 residues. Trimming removed 5 bases from V and 9 bases from J, with 26 bases in between. Here the CDR3 DNA reads TGTGCCAGCAGCGCCCCGAGGCGCGAGGGAGAGATTCTTGAGCAGTTCTTC. Protein: CASSAPRREGEILEQFF.

The chain is built from TRBV13 and TRBJ2-1; 11 positions match TRBD1. The CDR3 runs to 15 residues. The V gene's germline CDR1 is PRHDT and CDR2 FYEKMQ (reference sequence). The trim removed 5 bases at V and 4 bases at J, leaving 4 bases unmatched. CDR3 sequence reads: CASSRGTGGYNEQFF. The CDR3 DNA follows: TGTGCCAGCAGCCGGGGGACAGGGGGATACAATGAGCAGTTCTTC.

The chain couples TRBV7-8 to TRBJ2-6, with 12 bases lining up with TRBD2. The CDR3 is 19 amino acids. The J segment lost 3 bases and the V segment lost 3 bases, leaving 9 bases of the junction unmatched. Germline CDR1 reads SGHVS; CDR2 reads FQNEAQ. The CDR3 bases are TGTGCCAGCAGCTTTGGTCGACTAGCGGGAGTTGGTGGGGCCAACGTCCTGACTTTC. Protein: CASSFGRLAGVGGANVLTF.

The genes are TRBV7-2 and TRBJ2-7; no reliable D call. Trimming removed 3 bases at V and 1 base at J, with 10 bases between. The length of the CDR3 is 14 residues. Germline values: CDR1 SGHTA, CDR2 FQGNSA. The CDR3 DNA is TGTGCCAGCAGCTTTGGTGGCCTTTCCTACGAGCAGTACTTC. It codes for CASSFGGLSYEQYF. Full variable domain (missing parts from reference TRBV7-2 and TRBJ2-7): GAGVSQSPSNKVTEKGKDVELRCDPISGHTALYWYRQSLGQGLEFLIYFQGNSAPDKSGLPSDRFSAERTGGSVSTLTIQRTQQEDSAVYLCASSFGGLSYEQYFGPGTRLTVT.

This clone came up a few times. V gene TRBV7-8 combines with J gene TRBJ1-5; D call uncertain. This CDR3 has 13 amino acids. Trimming took 1 base from V and 11 from J, leaving 12 bases between them. Germline lookup yields CDR1 SGHVS and CDR2 FQNEAQ. CDR3 residues: CASSLEEGAAQHF. The CDR3 region has the DNA TGTGCCAGCAGCTTAGAGGAGGGAGCGGCCCAGCATTTT. Drawing the rest from reference TRBV7-8 and TRBJ1-5, the complete variable domain is GAGVSQSPRYKVAKRGQDVALRCDPISGHVSLFWYQQALGQGPEFLTYFQNEAQLDKSGLPSDRFFAERPEGSVSTLKIQRTQQEDSAVYLCASSLEEGAAQHFGDGTRLSIL.

The V call is TRBV4-3, the J call TRBJ1-3; D unresolved. V lost 0 bases, J lost 4 bases, and 13 bases lay in between. The CDR3 sequence is 16 residues long. Germline V gene sequence: CDR1 LGHNA, CDR2 YSLEER. In DNA, the CDR3 is TGCGCCAGCAGCCAAGATAATGAGGGATGGGGAAACACCATATATTTT. Residues: CASSQDNEGWGNTIYF.

The V gene is TRBV4-3, the J gene TRBJ1-1, with D possibly TRBD1 on 5 matching bases. This CDR3 region has 13 residues. V dropped 4 bases and J dropped 9 bases, with 15 bases sitting between them. Germline CDR1 LGHNA, CDR2 YSLEER. This chain's CDR3 is CASSPVSGVQAFF. DNA for the CDR3: TGCGCCAGCAGCCCTGTATCGGGGGTACAAGCTTTCTTT.

J is TRBJ2-2 and V is TRBV30; 9 nucleotides agree with TRBD1. The germline CDR1 and CDR2 sequences are GTSNPN and SVGIG (reference sequence). V lost 0 bases to trimming and J lost 5 bases; unmatched junction nucleotides: 22. The CDR3 consists of 21 residues. The CDR3 loop reads CAWSVRFYLRDRATGTGELFF. The CDR3 DNA is TGTGCCTGGAGTGTAAGATTTTACCTCCGGGACAGGGCCACGGGGACCGGGGAGCTGTTTTTT.

This chain joins TRBV6-4 and TRBJ2-3, with 10 positions matching TRBD2. With 5 bases clipped from V and 3 bases from J, the junction kept 2 bases outside the gene matches. CDR1 and CDR2 from the germline V gene are MRHNA and SNTAGT. The CDR3 has 14 amino acids. The DNA of the CDR3 is TGTGCCAGCAGTCCTAGCGGGAGAACAGATACGCAGTATTTT. Amino acids: CASSPSGRTDTQYF.

J is TRBJ2-3 and V is TRBV28; a weak D match, TRBD2 (6 bases). This CDR3 is built from 13 residues. Looked up from germline, CDR1 is MDHEN and CDR2 is SYDVKM. The ends were cut back, 7 bases at V and 2 bases at J, with 10 bases in the middle. CDR3 residues: CASTRGITDTQYF. In nucleotides, the CDR3 is TGTGCCAGCACCCGGGGGATCACAGATACGCAGTATTTT.

The genes are TRBV9 and TRBJ2-3; 11 bases are a match to TRBD2. Germline V lookup: CDR1 SGDLS, CDR2 YYNGEE. The CDR3 extends over 16 amino acids. Germline trimming cut 2 bases from V and 2 bases from J; bases unmatched to any gene: 4. The CDR3 DNA reads as TGTGCCAGCAGCGTCGGGACTAGCGGATTCACAGATACGCAGTATTTT. It encodes CASSVGTSGFTDTQYF.